These 11 T cell receptor beta chains originate from one sample sequenced in a study of Graves' ophthalmopathy and Graves' hyperthyroidism. RNA transcripts provided the template for amplifying TCR beta CDR3 regions. Second-round multiplex PCR followed a first-round RT-PCR using HTBI primers. Each CDR3 protein is one row after TCRdb ran MiXCR on the multiplex PCR reads. The sample consists of about 400,000 distinct CDR3 sequences, around 18% of them appearing once. What was sequenced was peripheral blood. These receptors all stem from a woman younger than 35 with Graves' ophthalmopathy.

The rearrangement links TRBV6-1 to TRBJ2-7; 7 nucleotides line up with TRBD1. With V trimmed by 5 bases and J by 2 bases, 6 bases remained unmatched. The CDR3 covers 14 residues. The germline CDR1 and CDR2 sequences are MNHNS and SASEGT. In nucleotides, the CDR3 is TGTGCCAGCAGTCAAAGGGACAGAACCTACGAGCAGTACTTC. Its protein product is CASSQRDRTYEQYF.

This clonotype was counted many times. The chain has TRBV11-2 and TRBJ2-4, with D tentatively TRBD1 (6 bases). This CDR3 spans 16 amino acids. Germline loops: CDR1 SGHAT, CDR2 FQNNGV. The ends were cut back, 5 bases at V and 0 bases at J, with 14 bases in the middle. As DNA, the CDR3 is TGTGCCAGCAGCGCCGGACAGACTCTAGCCAAAAACATTCAGTACTTC. Its protein product is CASSAGQTLAKNIQYF.

This clonotype was recorded at least ten times. The chain couples TRBV11-2 to TRBJ2-2; D unclear. The ends were cut back, 7 bases at V and 0 bases at J, with 15 bases in the middle. The CDR3 totals 16 residues. Germline CDR1 and CDR2: SGHAT and FQNNGV. CDR3 nucleotide sequence: TGTGCCAGCACCGATATATCGTCCGCGAACACCGGGGAGCTGTTTTTT. It translates to CASTDISSANTGELFF.

The rearrangement joins TRBV28 to TRBJ2-7; TRBD2 is a possible D gene (5 bases). Trimming left V 7 bases short and J 0 bases short, with 10 bases between. The length of the CDR3 is 13 residues. The V gene's germline CDR1 is MDHEN and CDR2 SYDVKM. As DNA, the CDR3 is TGTGCCAGCACCCGAGGGCTCTCCTACGAGCAGTACTTC. Protein: CASTRGLSYEQYF.

This clonotype was seen ten or more times. Since a much larger clone is just one base distant, this may be a read error. The chain links TRBV11-2 to TRBJ1-2; TRBD1 matches at 8 bases. CDR1 and CDR2 (germline): SGHAT, FQNNGV. V lost 4 bases and J lost 4; bases outside the gene matches: 2. The CDR3 is made up of 13 amino acids. DNA for the CDR3: TGTGCCAGCAGCTCGGGACAGGTCTATGGCTACACCTTC. This codes for CASSSGQVYGYTF.

This clonotype was found many times. This rearrangement joins TRBV7-3 to TRBJ2-2; maybe TRBD1 (5 bases). The V gene's germline CDR1 is SGHTA and CDR2 FQGTGA. The V and J ends lost 2 bases and 6 bases respectively, with 10 bases between them. This CDR3 has 14 amino acids. Here the CDR3 reads CASSLSQGSGELFF. The CDR3 bases are TGTGCCAGCAGCTTATCTCAGGGTTCCGGGGAGCTGTTTTTT.

The genes are TRBV28 and TRBJ1-5, with D maybe TRBD1 (5 bases). The CDR3 totals 14 residues. Germline V CDR1 and CDR2: MDHEN, SYDVKM. Deletions cut 10 bases from V and 0 bases from J, with 13 bases between. Here the CDR3 reads CANSQGGSNQPQHF. In DNA form, the CDR3 reads TGTGCCAACTCCCAGGGTGGTAGCAATCAGCCCCAGCATTTT. The full variable domain, in which reference TRBV28 and TRBJ1-5 provide the parts outside the CDR3, is DVKVTQSSRYLVKRTGEKVFLECVQDMDHENMFWYRQDPGLGLRLIYFSYDVKMKEKGDIPEGYSVSREKKERFSLILESASTNQTSMYLCANSQGGSNQPQHFGDGTRLSIL.

Ten or more counts support this clonotype. V usage is TRBV19 and J usage is TRBJ2-2; D uncertain. Germline V CDR1 and CDR2: LNHDA, SQIVND (reference sequence). V was clipped by 5 bases and J by 1 base, with 8 bases between them. The CDR3 length is 14 residues. The CDR3 DNA sequence: TGTGCCAGTAGTTGGACCGAGAACACCGGGGAGCTGTTTTTT. Translation: CASSWTENTGELFF.

This clonotype has a count of ten or more. The chain has TRBV3-1 and TRBJ2-2, with D possibly TRBD1 on 6 matching bases. The CDR3 has 14 residues. V lost 1 base to trimming and J lost 9 bases, with 12 bases between them. The germline V gene encodes CDR1 LGHDT and CDR2 YNNKEL (reference sequence). CDR3 sequence: CASSQAGASRELFF. CDR3 in DNA: TGTGCCAGCAGCCAAGCAGGGGCCAGCAGGGAGCTGTTTTTT. The whole variable domain, filled in from reference TRBV3-1 and TRBJ2-2, reads DTAVSQTPKYLVTQMGNDKSIKCEQNLGHDTMYWYKQDSKKFLKIMFSYNNKELIINETVPNRFSPKSPDKAHLNLHINSLELGDSAVYFCASSQAGASRELFFGEGSRLTVL.

This clonotype was counted a few times. A read error may produce the germline difference seen at one junction end. The V gene is TRBV28, the J gene TRBJ1-2; D uncertain. The germline gives CDR1 MDHEN, CDR2 SYDVKM. CDR3 length: 11 residues. In DNA form, the CDR3 reads TGTGCCAGCAGTCAGGCATATCGGATACACTTC. Protein: CASSQAYRIHF.

This clonotype was detected many times. The chain recombines TRBV27 with TRBJ1-1, with 10 bases lining up with TRBD1. The ends lost 9 bases at V and 6 bases at J; junction bases unmatched: 10. From germline, CDR1 is MNHEY and CDR2 SMNVEV (reference sequence). This CDR3 has 14 residues. CDR3: CASWTGGWRAEAFF. Here the CDR3 DNA reads TGTGCCAGTTGGACAGGGGGATGGCGCGCTGAAGCTTTCTTT.